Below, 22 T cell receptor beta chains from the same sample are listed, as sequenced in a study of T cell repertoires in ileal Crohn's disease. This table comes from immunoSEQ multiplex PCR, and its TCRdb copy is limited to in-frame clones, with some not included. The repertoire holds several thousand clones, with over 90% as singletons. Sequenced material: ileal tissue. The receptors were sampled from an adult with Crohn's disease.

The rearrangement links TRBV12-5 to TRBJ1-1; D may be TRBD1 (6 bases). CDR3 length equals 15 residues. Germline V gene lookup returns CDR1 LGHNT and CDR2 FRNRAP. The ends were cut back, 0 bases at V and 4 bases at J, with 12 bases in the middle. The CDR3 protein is CASGLVLTGSTEAFF. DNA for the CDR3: TGTGCTAGTGGTTTGGTACTGACAGGCTCCACTGAAGCTTTCTTT.

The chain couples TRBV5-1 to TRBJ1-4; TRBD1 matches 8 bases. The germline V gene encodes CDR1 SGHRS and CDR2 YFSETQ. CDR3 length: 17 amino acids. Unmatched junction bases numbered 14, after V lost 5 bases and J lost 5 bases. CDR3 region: CASSHGQGMGFNEKLFF. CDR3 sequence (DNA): TGCGCCAGCAGTCACGGACAGGGAATGGGATTCAATGAAAAACTGTTTTTT.

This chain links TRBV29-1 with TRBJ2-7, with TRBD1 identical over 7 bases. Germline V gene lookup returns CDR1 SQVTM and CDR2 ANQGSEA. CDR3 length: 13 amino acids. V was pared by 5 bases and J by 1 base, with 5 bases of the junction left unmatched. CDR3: CSVLSTGSYEQYF. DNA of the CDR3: TGCAGCGTTCTCTCGACAGGGTCCTACGAGCAGTACTTC.

CDR3 residues: CASSQGQVSSYEQYF. For the CDR3, the DNA is TGTGCCAGCAGCCAAGGACAGGTCTCCTCCTACGAGCAGTACTTC. This sequence joins TRBV13 and TRBJ2-7; 7 nucleotides agree with TRBD1. This CDR3 comprises 15 residues. Germline assignment: CDR1 PRHDT and CDR2 FYEKMQ (reference sequence). Trimming removed 5 bases from V and 0 bases from J; junction bases left unmatched: 7.

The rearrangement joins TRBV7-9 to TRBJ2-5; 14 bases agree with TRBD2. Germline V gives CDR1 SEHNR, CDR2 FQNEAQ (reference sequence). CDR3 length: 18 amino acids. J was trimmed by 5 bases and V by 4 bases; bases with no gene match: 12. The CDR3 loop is CASSSGLAGAFLKETQYF. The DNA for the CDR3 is TGTGCCAGCAGCTCGGGACTAGCGGGAGCGTTTTTGAAGGAGACCCAGTACTTC. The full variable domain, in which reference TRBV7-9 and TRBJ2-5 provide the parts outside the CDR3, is DTGVSQNPRHKITKRGQNVTFRCDPISEHNRLYWYRQTLGQGPEFLTYFQNEAQLEKSRLLSDRFSAERPKGSFSTLEIQRTEQGDSAMYLCASSSGLAGAFLKETQYFGPGTRLLVL.

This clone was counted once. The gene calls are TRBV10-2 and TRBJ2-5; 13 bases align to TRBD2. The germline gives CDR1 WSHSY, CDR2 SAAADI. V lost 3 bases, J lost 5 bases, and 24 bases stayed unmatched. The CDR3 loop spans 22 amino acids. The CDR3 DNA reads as TGCGCCAGCAGTGATTCCACTCCACGGACTAGCGGGAGATGGGGAGGCGGTGAGACCCAGTACTTC. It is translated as CASSDSTPRTSGRWGGGETQYF.

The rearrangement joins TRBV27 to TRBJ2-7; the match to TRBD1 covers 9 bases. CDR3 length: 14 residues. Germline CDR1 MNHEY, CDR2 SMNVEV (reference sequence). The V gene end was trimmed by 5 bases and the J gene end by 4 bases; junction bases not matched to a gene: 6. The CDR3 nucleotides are TGTGCCAGCAGTCTTCGACAGGGGGTGTACGAGCAGTACTTC. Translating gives CASSLRQGVYEQYF.

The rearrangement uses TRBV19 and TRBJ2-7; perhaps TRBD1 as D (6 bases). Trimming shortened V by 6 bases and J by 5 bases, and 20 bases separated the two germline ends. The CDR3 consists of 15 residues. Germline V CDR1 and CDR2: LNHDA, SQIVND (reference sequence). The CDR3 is CASRAVGGIGNEQYF. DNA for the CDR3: TGTGCCAGTAGGGCAGTAGGGGGAATAGGGAACGAGCAGTACTTC.

CDR3: CASSLVVGGGNEQFF. CDR3 bases: TGCGCCAGCAGCTTGGTTGTTGGAGGCGGCAATGAGCAGTTCTTC. The chain employs TRBV5-1 and TRBJ2-1; TRBD2 might be the D (5 bases). This CDR3 spans 15 amino acids. With 0 bases removed from V and 6 bases from J, the gap between germline ends came to 13 bases. Germline V gives CDR1 SGHRS, CDR2 YFSETQ.

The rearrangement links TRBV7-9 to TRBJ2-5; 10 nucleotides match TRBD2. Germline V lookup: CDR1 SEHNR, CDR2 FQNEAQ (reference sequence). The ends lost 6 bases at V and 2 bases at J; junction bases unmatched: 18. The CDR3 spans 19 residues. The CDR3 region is CASSPLWSASGSRQETQYF. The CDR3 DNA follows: TGTGCCAGCAGTCCCTTATGGTCGGCTAGCGGGAGTCGACAAGAGACCCAGTACTTC.

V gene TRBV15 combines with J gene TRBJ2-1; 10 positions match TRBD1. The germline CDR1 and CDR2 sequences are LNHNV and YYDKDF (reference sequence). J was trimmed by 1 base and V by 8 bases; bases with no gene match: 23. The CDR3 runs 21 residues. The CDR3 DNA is TGTGCCACCCCGGGGACAGGGGAGGTACAGCGGGATCGGGTATCCTACAATGAGCAGTTCTTC. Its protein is CATPGTGEVQRDRVSYNEQFF.

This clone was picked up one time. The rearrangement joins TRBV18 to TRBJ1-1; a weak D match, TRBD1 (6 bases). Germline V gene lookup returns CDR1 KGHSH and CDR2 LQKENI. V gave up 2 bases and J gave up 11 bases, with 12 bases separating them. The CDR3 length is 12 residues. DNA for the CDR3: TGTGCCAGCTCACCAGGGGCAGGGGAGGCTTTCTTT. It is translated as CASSPGAGEAFF.

This CDR3 is CAWSVASGTQYF. DNA for the CDR3: TGTGCCTGGAGTGTGGCCTCAGGGACCCAGTACTTC. The V gene is TRBV30, the J gene TRBJ2-5, with D unclear. V was cut by 0 bases and J by 7 bases, with 9 bases left in between. This CDR3 comprises 12 residues. Germline CDR1 is GTSNPN and CDR2 is SVGIG (reference sequence). The whole variable domain, remainder taken from reference TRBV30 and TRBJ2-5, is SQTIHQWPATLVQPVGSPLSLECTVEGTSNPNLYWYRQAAGRGLQLLFYSVGIGQISSEVPQNLSASRPQDRQFILSSKKLLLSDSGFYLCAWSVASGTQYFGPGTRLLVL.

The CDR3 spells CASTAPGNSPLHF. CDR3 nucleotide sequence: TGTGCCAGTACCGCTCCGGGAAATTCACCCCTCCACTTT. This chain joins TRBV19 and TRBJ1-6; the D is unclear. Germline V lookup: CDR1 LNHDA, CDR2 SQIVND (reference sequence). V lost 7 bases to trimming and J lost 7 bases, with 11 bases between them. The CDR3 totals 13 residues. Drawing the rest from reference TRBV19 and TRBJ1-6, the complete variable domain is DGGITQSPKYLFRKEGQNVTLSCEQNLNHDAMYWYRQDPGQGLRLIYYSQIVNDFQKGDIAEGYSVSREKKESFPLTVTSAQKNPTAFYLCASTAPGNSPLHFGNGTRLTVT.

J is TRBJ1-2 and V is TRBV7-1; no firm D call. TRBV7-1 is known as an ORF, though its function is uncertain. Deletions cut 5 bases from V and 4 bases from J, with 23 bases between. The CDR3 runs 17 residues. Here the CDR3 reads CASSTYYHEGKIYGYTF. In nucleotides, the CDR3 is TGTGCCAGCAGCACGTATTATCACGAGGGAAAGATCTATGGCTACACCTTC.

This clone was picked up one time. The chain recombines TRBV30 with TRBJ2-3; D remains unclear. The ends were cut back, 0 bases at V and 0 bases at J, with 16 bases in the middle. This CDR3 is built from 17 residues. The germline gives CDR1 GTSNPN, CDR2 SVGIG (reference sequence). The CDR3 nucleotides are TGTGCCTGGAGTGTGGGTTATTACACTACTAGCACAGATACGCAGTATTTT. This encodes CAWSVGYYTTSTDTQYF.

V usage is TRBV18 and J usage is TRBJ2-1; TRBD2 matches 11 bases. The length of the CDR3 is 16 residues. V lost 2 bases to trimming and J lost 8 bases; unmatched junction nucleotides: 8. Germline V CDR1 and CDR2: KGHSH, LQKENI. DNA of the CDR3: TGTGCCAGCTCACCATTAATCACTAGCGGGAGTGATGAGCAGTTCTTC. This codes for CASSPLITSGSDEQFF.

The CDR3 DNA is TGTGCCACCAGCTTTCCTGCGGAACAGGGCCTAACCGGGGAGCTGTTTTTT. Residues: CATSFPAEQGLTGELFF. The V and J genes are TRBV15 and TRBJ2-2; D may be TRBD1 (6 bases). Germline loops: CDR1 LNHNV, CDR2 YYDKDF (reference sequence). Trimming pared 5 bases from V and 5 bases from J, leaving 21 bases between. CDR3 size: 17 residues.

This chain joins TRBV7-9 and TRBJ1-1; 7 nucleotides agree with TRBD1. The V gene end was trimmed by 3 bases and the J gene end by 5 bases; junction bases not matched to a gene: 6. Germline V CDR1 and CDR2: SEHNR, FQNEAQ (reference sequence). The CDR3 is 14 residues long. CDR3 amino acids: CASSFAGGLTEAFF. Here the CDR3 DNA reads TGTGCCAGCAGCTTTGCAGGGGGTTTGACTGAAGCTTTCTTT.

CDR3 coding DNA: TGTGCCAGCAGGGACACGATGAACACTGAAGCTTTCTTT. Protein product: CASRDTMNTEAFF. This chain links TRBV28 with TRBJ1-1; the D gene is possibly TRBD1 (5 bases). The CDR3 contains 13 residues. CDR1 is MDHEN and CDR2 is SYDVKM in the germline V gene. Trimming removed 6 bases at V and 0 bases at J, with 8 bases between.

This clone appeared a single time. DNA for the CDR3: TGTGCCAGTAGTTTCCTAGAGGGGACAGGGGTTGTGCATGAGCAGTTCTTC. Its translation is CASSFLEGTGVVHEQFF. V usage is TRBV19 and J usage is TRBJ2-1, with 10 bases fitting TRBD1. After removal of 5 bases from V and 8 bases from J, the junction contained 15 bases not matched to a gene. CDR1 and CDR2 (germline): LNHDA, SQIVND (reference sequence). This CDR3 is 17 amino acids long. The full variable domain, in which reference TRBV19 and TRBJ2-1 provide the parts outside the CDR3, is DGGITQSPKYLFRKEGQNVTLSCEQNLNHDAMYWYRQDPGQGLRLIYYSQIVNDFQKGDIAEGYSVSREKKESFPLTVTSAQKNPTAFYLCASSFLEGTGVVHEQFFGPGTRLTVL.

CDR3 region: CASSLRGFNEKLFF. In DNA, the CDR3 is TGCGCCAGCAGCTTGCGGGGGTTTAATGAAAAACTGTTTTTT. The chain links TRBV5-1 to TRBJ1-4, with a weak D call TRBD1 (5 bases). Germline V lookup: CDR1 SGHRS, CDR2 YFSETQ. This CDR3 is built from 14 residues. V gave up 1 base and J gave up 4 bases, with 8 bases separating them.